The 23 T cell receptor beta chains below come from one sample, sequenced in a study of shared clonotypes between healthy human individuals. Here immunoSEQ multiplex PCR was the method, and the copy in TCRdb shows in-frame clones only, minus some. This sample has some 500,000 clones, with approximately 95% found just once. Sequencing input: naive CD4+ T cells sorted from blood. Subset reported: CD45RA+ positively selected. These receptors were collected from a young woman in good health.

V gene TRBV10-3 combines with J gene TRBJ2-7; D unresolved. Germline-derived CDR1 and CDR2 are ENHRY and SYGVKD. V was clipped by 2 bases and J by 3 bases, with 8 bases between them. This CDR3 has 13 residues. The CDR3 DNA reads as TGTGCCATCAGTGAGACTTTAAACTACGAGCAGTACTTC. The encoded protein is CAISETLNYEQYF.

The chain combines TRBV28 with TRBJ1-5, with unresolved D. Looked up from germline, CDR1 is MDHEN and CDR2 is SYDVKM. The CDR3 loop spans 15 amino acids. V was cut by 7 bases and J by 3 bases, with 16 bases left in between. CDR3 in DNA: TGTGCCAGCATTCACCCCCGGGAATCCAATCAGCCCCAGCATTTT. This encodes CASIHPRESNQPQHF. The whole variable domain, filled in from reference TRBV28 and TRBJ1-5, reads DVKVTQSSRYLVKRTGEKVFLECVQDMDHENMFWYRQDPGLGLRLIYFSYDVKMKEKGDIPEGYSVSREKKERFSLILESASTNQTSMYLCASIHPRESNQPQHFGDGTRLSIL.

CDR3 sequence: CASSLVNYNEQFF. The DNA for the CDR3 is TGTGCCAGCAGCTTAGTCAACTACAATGAGCAGTTCTTC. The chain recombines TRBV7-2 with TRBJ2-1, with D uncertain. Trimming stripped 1 base from V and 3 bases from J, with 4 bases between. The length of the CDR3 is 13 residues. The germline V gene encodes CDR1 SGHTA and CDR2 FQGNSA.

This rearrangement joins TRBV27 to TRBJ2-7, with 9 bases lining up with TRBD2. The V gene end was trimmed by 1 base and the J gene end by 3 bases; junction bases not matched to a gene: 7. Germline values: CDR1 MNHEY, CDR2 SMNVEV (reference sequence). The CDR3 spans 16 residues. DNA of the CDR3: TGTGCCAGCAGTTTATTGGGGCGGGAGGGCTACTACGAGCAGTACTTC. Translated: CASSLLGREGYYEQYF.

J is TRBJ2-7 and V is TRBV6-5; a possible D gene is TRBD1 (6 bases). V dropped 7 bases and J dropped 4 bases, with 17 bases sitting between them. Germline V gene lookup returns CDR1 MNHEY and CDR2 SVGAGI. CDR3 size: 14 residues. CDR3 bases: TGTGCCAGCACCGTAGGGGGTCTGGTTTACGAGCAGTACTTC. Amino acids: CASTVGGLVYEQYF.

This chain connects TRBV27 to TRBJ1-3; a weak D match, TRBD1 (6 bases). Germline CDR1 and CDR2: MNHEY and SMNVEV (reference sequence). This CDR3 spans 19 amino acids. V dropped 3 bases and J dropped 1 base, with 22 bases sitting between them. CDR3 in DNA: TGTGCCAGCAGTTTGGCCTCCCCCTCACAGGGTTATTCTGGAAACACCATATATTTT. It yields the protein CASSLASPSQGYSGNTIYF.

The genes are TRBV4-1 and TRBJ2-3, with 7 bases matching TRBD2. CDR3 length: 17 amino acids. V shed 6 bases and J 7 bases; nucleotides not matched to a gene: 19. CDR1 MGHRA and CDR2 YSYEKL come from the germline V gene. The CDR3 DNA is TGCGCCAGCAGTCTAAGACTAAGCGGGACGCTATTGAATACGCAGTATTTT. Protein product: CASSLRLSGTLLNTQYF.

This chain uses TRBV28 with TRBJ1-2, with D hard to call. CDR1 is MDHEN and CDR2 is SYDVKM in the germline V gene. The ends were cut back, 10 bases at V and 8 bases at J, with 17 bases in the middle. CDR3 length equals 12 residues. This CDR3 is CATTPGIWGYTF. DNA for the CDR3: TGTGCCACTACCCCCGGGATCTGGGGCTACACCTTC.

The genes are TRBV28 and TRBJ2-3; possible D gene TRBD2, 6 bases. The CDR3 totals 13 residues. V lost 6 bases and J 2 bases, leaving 9 bases between the germline ends. The V gene's germline CDR1 is MDHEN and CDR2 SYDVKM. As DNA, the CDR3 is TGTGCCAGCAGGGCGGGGATCACAGATACGCAGTATTTT. Its protein is CASRAGITDTQYF. Based on the CDR3 plus reference TRBV28 and TRBJ2-3, the full variable domain is DVKVTQSSRYLVKRTGEKVFLECVQDMDHENMFWYRQDPGLGLRLIYFSYDVKMKEKGDIPEGYSVSREKKERFSLILESASTNQTSMYLCASRAGITDTQYFGPGTRLTVL.

J is TRBJ2-7 and V is TRBV6-1; D is undetermined. Trimming took off 4 bases at V and 9 bases at J, with 19 bases between the two ends. The CDR3 length is 14 residues. Germline loops: CDR1 MNHNS, CDR2 SASEGT. The CDR3 DNA reads TGTGCCAGCAGTGTCCTCCAGACGGAATTGGGGCAGTACTTC. Translated: CASSVLQTELGQYF.

CDR3 nucleotides: TGTGCCAGCAGTTACCAGGCGTTGGGCACCGGGGAGCTGTTTTTT. It is translated as CASSYQALGTGELFF. This sequence joins TRBV6-6 and TRBJ2-2; D gene unclear. CDR3 size: 15 residues. V shed 2 bases and J shed 4 bases, with 11 bases lying between them. Germline-derived CDR1 and CDR2 are MNHNY and SVGAGI (reference sequence).

This clone was recorded only once. The chain uses TRBV6-5 and TRBJ1-4, with D possibly being TRBD1 (5 bases). Germline V gene data show CDR1 as MNHEY and CDR2 as SVGAGI. CDR3 length equals 15 residues. V lost 5 bases and J 4 bases, leaving 14 bases between the germline ends. CDR3 sequence: CASSITGTDNEKLFF. CDR3 nucleotide sequence: TGTGCCAGCAGTATAACCGGGACTGATAATGAAAAACTGTTTTTT.

This rearrangement joins TRBV27 to TRBJ1-1; D is undetermined. This CDR3 is built from 16 residues. The germline V gene has CDR1 MNHEY and CDR2 SMNVEV (reference sequence). Deletions cut 7 bases from V and 1 base from J, with 19 bases between. CDR3 sequence (DNA): TGTGCCAGCACTCCGTTTAATCCGAATGCGAACACTGAAGCTTTCTTT. This sequence encodes CASTPFNPNANTEAFF.

The chain has TRBV5-1 and TRBJ2-5; unclear D gene. V was cut by 1 base and J by 3 bases, with 13 bases left in between. This CDR3 has 15 residues. Germline V gene data show CDR1 as SGHRS and CDR2 as YFSETQ. This CDR3 is CASSLWLNGEETQYF. Written as DNA, the CDR3 is TGCGCCAGCAGCTTGTGGTTGAATGGCGAAGAGACCCAGTACTTC.

The rearrangement links TRBV7-3 to TRBJ2-2; TRBD2 aligns across 7 bases. This CDR3 is built from 15 residues. V trimming: 5 bases; J trimming: 7 bases; junction bases outside the gene matches: 10. Germline V gene lookup returns CDR1 SGHTA and CDR2 FQGTGA. This CDR3 is CASSQGLEIDGELFF. The CDR3 DNA is TGTGCCAGCAGCCAAGGACTAGAAATCGACGGGGAGCTGTTTTTT.

For the CDR3, the DNA is TGTGCCTGGTTTGTTAATCGGGGCTACACCTTC. Its protein is CAWFVNRGYTF. This chain links TRBV30 with TRBJ1-2; D is uncertain. Per germline, CDR1 GTSNPN and CDR2 SVGIG (reference sequence). V lost 5 bases, J lost 8 bases, and 12 bases lay in between. This CDR3 region has 11 residues.

The V gene is TRBV7-9, the J gene TRBJ2-2, with 7 nucleotides matching TRBD1. The germline gives CDR1 SEHNR, CDR2 FQNEAQ (reference sequence). The CDR3 is 16 residues long. V lost 4 bases to trimming and J lost 4 bases; unmatched junction nucleotides: 9. CDR3 amino acids: CASSSTGDSSTGELFF. The CDR3 DNA is TGTGCCAGCAGCTCCACAGGGGATAGTAGCACCGGGGAGCTGTTTTTT. Full variable domain (outside the CDR3, taken from reference TRBV7-9 and TRBJ2-2): DTGVSQNPRHKITKRGQNVTFRCDPISEHNRLYWYRQTLGQGPEFLTYFQNEAQLEKSRLLSDRFSAERPKGSFSTLEIQRTEQGDSAMYLCASSSTGDSSTGELFFGEGSRLTVL.

This clone was recorded only once. The chain employs TRBV5-1 and TRBJ1-1, with 7 bases lining up with TRBD1. Germline CDR1 reads SGHRS; CDR2 reads YFSETQ. The CDR3 spans 16 residues. The J segment lost 4 bases and the V segment lost 2 bases, leaving 11 bases of the junction unmatched. DNA of the CDR3: TGCGCCAGCAGCTTAGGGACAGCGCTTTTCGGCACTGAAGCTTTCTTT. Its protein is CASSLGTALFGTEAFF.

This chain connects TRBV28 to TRBJ2-7; 8 bases map to TRBD1. The CDR3 totals 15 residues. Trimming at V came to 2 bases and at J to 0 bases, leaving 3 bases not matched to a gene. Germline lookup yields CDR1 MDHEN and CDR2 SYDVKM. CDR3 amino acids: CASSLIGTGSYEQYF. In DNA form, the CDR3 reads TGTGCCAGCAGTTTAATAGGGACAGGCTCCTACGAGCAGTACTTC. Combining the CDR3 with reference TRBV28 and TRBJ2-7 gives the whole variable domain DVKVTQSSRYLVKRTGEKVFLECVQDMDHENMFWYRQDPGLGLRLIYFSYDVKMKEKGDIPEGYSVSREKKERFSLILESASTNQTSMYLCASSLIGTGSYEQYFGPGTRLTVT.

V usage is TRBV10-1 and J usage is TRBJ2-4; a possible D gene is TRBD1 (6 bases). V lost 3 bases, J lost 7 bases, and 10 bases lay in between. Germline CDR1 reads WNHNN; CDR2 reads SYGVQD (reference sequence). This CDR3 has 13 residues. In DNA form, the CDR3 reads TGCGCCAGCAGTGACTCAGGGGTGAACATTCAGTACTTC. It encodes CASSDSGVNIQYF.

CDR3 coding DNA: TGTGCCAGCAGCCAGCAAACCCGGACAGGGATGAGGGAGACCCAGTACTTC. Its protein is CASSQQTRTGMRETQYF. V usage is TRBV4-2 and J usage is TRBJ2-5; TRBD1 agrees at 8 bases. With 3 bases clipped from V and 5 bases from J, the junction kept 14 bases outside the gene matches. CDR1 LGHNA and CDR2 YNFKEQ come from the germline V gene. The CDR3 is 17 residues long.

This rearrangement joins TRBV6-5 to TRBJ2-6; D gene unclear. CDR1 MNHEY and CDR2 SVGAGI come from the germline V gene. Trimming stripped 2 bases from V and 0 bases from J, with 8 bases between. The CDR3 runs to 16 residues. The CDR3 spells CASSYQIYSGANVLTF. CDR3 coding DNA: TGTGCCAGCAGTTACCAAATTTACTCTGGGGCCAACGTCCTGACTTTC.

This CDR3 reads CASSETGTSTPRETQYF. CDR3 sequence (DNA): TGCGCCAGCAGTGAGACCGGGACTAGCACACCCAGGGAGACCCAGTACTTC. The J gene is TRBJ2-5, the V gene TRBV10-2, with 9 bases aligning to TRBD2. CDR1 and CDR2 from the germline V gene are WSHSY and SAAADI. The CDR3 totals 17 residues. V shed 2 bases, J shed 5 bases, and the junction held 12 bases outside the gene matches.